The rows below give T cell receptor beta chains drawn from one sample of a study of identical twins. TCRdb called the 5' RACE reads again in MiXCR, with one record for every CDR3 protein. Among approximately 1.8 million distinct CDR3 sequences listed, about 32% were seen once. Sequenced input: cord blood. The source of these receptors is a newborn girl in good health. Both conserved end residues are part of each CDR3. D genes are given only for firm matches. The listing skips clone size in some rows; elsewhere it reads once, few, many or a size class.

length	V	D	size	J	CDR3	DNA
15	TRBV5-1	NA	few	TRBJ2-1	CASSFRDSNYNEQFF	TGCGCCAGCAGCTTCCGGGACTCTAACTACAATGAGCAGTTCTTC
15	TRBV6-2/TRBV6-3	NA	few	TRBJ1-1	CASSYGGARNTEAFF	TGTGCCAGCAGTTACGGGGGGGCGCGGAACACTGAAGCTTTCTTT
16	TRBV12-3/TRBV12-4	TRBD2	few	TRBJ2-4	CASSEPAGGAKNIQYF	TGTGCCAGCAGTGAACCAGCGGGGGGAGCCAAAAACATTCAGTACTTC
15	TRBV2	NA	NA	TRBJ1-2	CASSVVVERNYGYTF	TGTGCCAGCAGTGTCGTCGTGGAGCGTAACTATGGCTACACCTTC
16	TRBV27	NA	NA	TRBJ1-1	CASSLYGGSGNTEAFF	TGTGCCAGCAGTTTATACGGGGGGTCGGGGAACACTGAAGCTTTCTTT
16	TRBV7-2	TRBD1	NA	TRBJ2-7	CANSLRTYRGPYEQYF	TGTGCCAACAGCTTAAGAACCTACAGGGGGCCCTACGAGCAGTACTTC
14	TRBV29-1	NA	NA	TRBJ2-7	CSVVLGTASYEQYF	TGCAGCGTTGTGTTAGGGACGGCCTCCTACGAGCAGTACTTC
18	TRBV4-2	TRBD1	few	TRBJ1-1	CASSQDRGHSRLGTEAFF	TGTGCCAGCAGCCAAGACAGGGGGCACTCCCGCCTGGGCACTGAAGCTTTCTTT
15	TRBV14	NA	many	TRBJ2-7	CASSPSTWGIYEQYF	TGTGCCAGCAGCCCCAGCACCTGGGGAATATACGAGCAGTACTTC
12	TRBV20-1	TRBD1	NA	TRBJ1-2	CSAFNRGNGYTF	TGCAGTGCTTTTAACAGGGGTAATGGCTACACCTTC
21	TRBV19	TRBD1	NA	TRBJ2-1	CASSIAPRTGSIRYRYNEQFF	TGTGCCAGTAGTATAGCCCCTAGGACAGGTTCCATTAGGTACAGGTACAATGAGCAGTTCTTC
15	TRBV20-1	TRBD1	NA	TRBJ1-4	CSARHPGQINEKLFF	TGCAGTGCTAGACACCCGGGACAGATTAATGAAAAACTGTTTTTT
13	TRBV27	NA	few	TRBJ2-1	CASSQTLGNEQFF	TGTGCCAGCAGTCAAACCCTAGGCAATGAGCAGTTCTTC
14	TRBV20-1	TRBD1	few	TRBJ2-4	CSARGQGRGNIQYF	TGCAGTGCTAGAGGACAGGGCAGGGGAAACATTCAGTACTTC
18	TRBV5-1	TRBD1	NA	TRBJ2-1	CASSSYRGSNTRVNEQFF	TGCGCCAGCAGCTCCTACAGGGGCAGCAATACTAGGGTCAATGAGCAGTTCTTC
15	TRBV6-1	NA	few	TRBJ2-7	CASSEEGGAAYEQYF	TGTGCCAGCAGTGAAGAGGGGGGAGCTGCCTACGAGCAGTACTTC